The 25 T cell receptor beta chains below all came from one sample that was sequenced in a study of CD8+ T cells in alopecia areata. Treatment: oral pan-JAK inhibitor, 5-10 mg twice daily. Extraction of RNA preceded its reverse transcription into cDNA, which served as the sequencing template. Sequenced by immunoSEQ multiplex PCR; TCRdb stores in-frame clones only, minus some. The sample has a few hundred thousand clones; under 60% are singletons. Sequencing was performed on CD4+ T cells sorted from blood, taken at week 4, from a patient treated with tofacitinib. The receptors shown here come from a human donor with alopecia areata.

V usage is TRBV30 and J usage is TRBJ2-7, with 10 positions matching TRBD1. Germline CDR1 is GTSNPN and CDR2 is SVGIG (reference sequence). Losses at the gene ends were 3 bases for V and 3 bases for J; bases not matched to a gene: 2. The CDR3 length is 13 residues. CDR3 protein: CAWRRTGGYEQYF. In DNA form, the CDR3 reads TGTGCCTGGAGGCGGACAGGGGGCTACGAGCAGTACTTC.

The V call is TRBV29-1, the J call TRBJ2-7, with TRBD1 identical over 8 bases. The CDR3 is 14 residues long. CDR1 and CDR2 (germline): SQVTM, ANQGSEA. J lost 0 bases, V lost 3 bases, and 4 bases had no gene match. Here the CDR3 reads CSVERTGSSYEQYF. The CDR3 nucleotides read TGCAGCGTTGAGAGGACAGGGAGCTCCTACGAGCAGTACTTC.

As for this clone: This CDR3 is missing its conserved last phenylalanine or tryptophan, likely due to a read error. The DNA is left out, because the CDR3 cannot be placed on it with certainty; the CDR3 is given as TCRdb lists it. The chain employs TRBV4-3 and TRBJ2-7. In germline, CDR1 is LGHNA, CDR2 YSLEER. The CDR3 length equals 10 residues, ends included. This CDR3 is CASSLRVKVS.

The V and J genes are TRBV7-2 and TRBJ1-1; 9 nucleotides agree with TRBD1. Per the germline V gene, CDR1 is SGHTA and CDR2 is FQGNSA. J lost 6 bases, V lost 1 base, and 6 bases had no gene match. The CDR3 is 15 amino acids. CDR3 sequence reads: CASSLGRTGASEAFF. DNA of the CDR3: TGTGCCAGCAGCTTAGGTAGGACAGGGGCTTCTGAAGCTTTCTTT.

The rearrangement uses TRBV13 and TRBJ1-2; a weak D match, TRBD1 (5 bases). Germline V gene lookup returns CDR1 PRHDT and CDR2 FYEKMQ (reference sequence). The CDR3 contains 15 residues. Trimming stripped 2 bases from V and 1 base from J, with 11 bases between. This CDR3 reads CASSLLGADNYGYTF. For the CDR3, the DNA is TGTGCCAGCAGCTTATTAGGGGCGGATAACTATGGCTACACCTTC. The full variable domain, completed using reference TRBV13 and TRBJ1-2, is AAGVIQSPRHLIKEKRETATLKCYPIPRHDTVYWYQQGPGQDPQFLISFYEKMQSDKGSIPDRFSAQQFSDYHSELNMSSLELGDSALYFCASSLLGADNYGYTFGSGTRLTVV.

The chain carries TRBV29-1 and TRBJ2-5; the D gene is possibly TRBD2 (6 bases). This CDR3 is built from 14 residues. CDR1 is SQVTM and CDR2 is ANQGSEA in the germline V gene. V was shortened by 0 bases and J by 7 bases, with 15 bases between the two germline ends. The CDR3 sequence is CSVEEGGLGPTQYF. In DNA, the CDR3 is TGCAGCGTTGAAGAAGGAGGGTTGGGACCGACCCAGTACTTC.

The V gene is TRBV30, the J gene TRBJ1-2, with 7 bases lining up with TRBD1. CDR1 and CDR2 (germline): GTSNPN, SVGIG (reference sequence). Germline trimming cut 4 bases from V and 5 bases from J; bases unmatched to any gene: 13. The CDR3 sequence is 15 residues long. DNA of the CDR3: TGTGCCTGGACGAGGACAGGCGAGAGAGTATATGGCTACACCTTC. It encodes CAWTRTGERVYGYTF. The whole variable domain, filled in from reference TRBV30 and TRBJ1-2, reads SQTIHQWPATLVQPVGSPLSLECTVEGTSNPNLYWYRQAAGRGLQLLFYSVGIGQISSEVPQNLSASRPQDRQFILSSKKLLLSDSGFYLCAWTRTGERVYGYTFGSGTRLTVV.

The V gene is TRBV6-5, the J gene TRBJ2-3; 8 positions match TRBD2. V shed 4 bases and J 1 base; nucleotides not matched to a gene: 7. CDR1 is MNHEY, CDR2 SVGAGI, per germline. The CDR3 has 16 amino acids. The CDR3 reads CASSFGGGLGTDTQYF. As DNA, the CDR3 is TGTGCCAGCAGTTTCGGCGGGGGGCTCGGCACAGATACGCAGTATTTT.

The chain has TRBV29-1 and TRBJ2-2; the D gene is possibly TRBD1 (6 bases). Looked up from germline, CDR1 is SQVTM and CDR2 is ANQGSEA. V was cut by 6 bases and J by 5 bases, with 13 bases left in between. CDR3 length: 13 residues. CDR3 sequence (DNA): TGCAGCGTCGATACAGGGAGAACCGGGGAGCTGTTTTTT. As protein: CSVDTGRTGELFF.

This clone came up a few times. This chain connects TRBV29-1 to TRBJ1-1; tentatively, D is TRBD1 (6 bases). Germline loops: CDR1 SQVTM, CDR2 ANQGSEA. Deletions cut 6 bases from V and 0 bases from J, with 11 bases between. The CDR3 spans 13 residues. CDR3 sequence: CSVPTGLNTEAFF. As DNA, the CDR3 is TGCAGCGTCCCGACAGGCCTGAACACTGAAGCTTTCTTT.

This clone was recorded a few times. The genes are TRBV4-3 and TRBJ1-2; 8 bases are shared with TRBD1. Germline lookup yields CDR1 LGHNA and CDR2 YSLEER. Trimming took 2 bases from V and 2 from J; bases not matched to a gene: 10. CDR3 length equals 17 residues. CDR3 region: CASSQIRAGQENYGYTF. The CDR3 nucleotides are TGCGCCAGCAGCCAAATTCGTGCGGGACAGGAAAACTATGGCTACACCTTC.

CDR3 nucleotides: TGTGCCAGCAGCTTGGCTGCTACAGCCGGGGATACGCAGTATTTT. Translated, it gives CASSLAATAGDTQYF. The chain uses TRBV5-5 and TRBJ2-3; unclear D gene. This CDR3 comprises 15 residues. The V end lost 0 bases, the J end lost 6 bases, and 14 bases lay between the germline ends. The V gene's germline CDR1 is SGHKS and CDR2 YYEKEE (reference sequence). The full variable domain, in which reference TRBV5-5 and TRBJ2-3 provide the parts outside the CDR3, is DAGVTQSPTHLIKTRGQQVTLRCSPISGHKSVSWYQQVLGQGPQFIFQYYEKEERGRGNFPDRFSARQFPNYSSELNVNALLLGDSALYLCASSLAATAGDTQYFGPGTRLTVL.

The rearrangement links TRBV9 to TRBJ2-7; D is uncertain. The germline V and J ends were trimmed by 0 bases and 5 bases, with 18 bases remaining between them. This CDR3 spans 16 amino acids. Germline V gene sequence: CDR1 SGDLS, CDR2 YYNGEE. The CDR3 protein is CASSVGSSELSNEQYF. The DNA of the CDR3 is TGTGCCAGCAGCGTAGGGAGTTCGGAGCTATCCAACGAGCAGTACTTC.

This rearrangement joins TRBV19 to TRBJ1-5; maybe TRBD1 (5 bases). The germline gives CDR1 LNHDA, CDR2 SQIVND (reference sequence). This CDR3 is 17 amino acids long. V lost 3 bases and J 2 bases, leaving 17 bases between the germline ends. Here the CDR3 reads CASSIPPGSIGNQPQHF. Here the CDR3 DNA reads TGTGCCAGTAGTATCCCTCCAGGGTCGATTGGCAATCAGCCCCAGCATTTT.

The chain couples TRBV11-1 to TRBJ2-2, with 8 bases lining up with TRBD1. Germline CDR1 SGHAT, CDR2 FQDESV (reference sequence). The CDR3 extends over 15 amino acids. The V segment lost 5 bases and the J segment 2 bases; nucleotides outside the gene matches: 4. CDR3 coding DNA: TGTGCCAGCAGCCTTGGACAGGGAAACACCGGGGAGCTGTTTTTT. Its translation: CASSLGQGNTGELFF.

The chain links TRBV29-1 to TRBJ2-7; 9 bases are a match to TRBD1. Germline CDR1 reads SQVTM; CDR2 reads ANQGSEA. Trimming at V came to 1 base and at J to 2 bases, leaving 6 bases not matched to a gene. The CDR3 contains 15 residues. The CDR3 sequence: CSVEVIQGAAYEQYF. CDR3 coding DNA: TGCAGCGTTGAAGTGATACAGGGGGCAGCCTACGAGCAGTACTTC.

This clone was detected only a few times. The gene calls are TRBV7-2 and TRBJ1-5; possible D gene TRBD1, 5 bases. The germline V gene has CDR1 SGHTA and CDR2 FQGNSA. The CDR3 is 15 residues long. Deletions cut 4 bases from V and 2 bases from J, with 12 bases between. CDR3 sequence (DNA): TGTGCCAGCAGCTCCGCCGGGACCCGCAATCAGCCCCAGCATTTT. It specifies CASSSAGTRNQPQHF.

The table lists this clone with a few counts. The J gene is TRBJ2-3, the V gene TRBV19, with D possibly called TRBD1 or TRBD2 (5 bases each). This CDR3 is built from 15 residues. The germline V gene has CDR1 LNHDA and CDR2 SQIVND (reference sequence). The V end was cut by 6 bases, the J end by 0 bases, with 13 bases between. DNA of the CDR3: TGTGCCAGTAGCGGTAGAGGGGCTAGCACAGATACGCAGTATTTT. Amino acid sequence: CASSGRGASTDTQYF.

The rearrangement joins TRBV29-1 to TRBJ2-3; tentatively, D is TRBD2 (6 bases). V lost 5 bases and J lost 2, with 11 bases in between. The CDR3 runs 13 residues. CDR1 and CDR2 (germline): SQVTM, ANQGSEA. CDR3 residues: CSVSGLNTDTQYF. As DNA, the CDR3 is TGCAGCGTTTCGGGACTTAACACAGATACGCAGTATTTT.

The V and J genes are TRBV27 and TRBJ1-1; TRBD1 might be the D (6 bases). V was shortened by 6 bases and J by 4 bases, with 18 bases between the two germline ends. Germline assignment: CDR1 MNHEY and CDR2 SMNVEV (reference sequence). The CDR3 length is 15 residues. CDR3 sequence (DNA): TGTGCCAGCAGCCGCACGGGGGCTGGCAGCACTGAAGCTTTCTTT. It codes for CASSRTGAGSTEAFF.

The gene calls are TRBV25-1 and TRBJ2-7, with 9 nucleotides matching TRBD1. CDR1 is MGHDK, CDR2 SYGVNS, per germline. The CDR3 extends over 14 amino acids. V was pared by 4 bases and J by 2 bases, with 3 bases of the junction left unmatched. The CDR3 region is CASSAHRGPYEQYF. The CDR3 region has the DNA TGTGCCAGCAGTGCGCACAGGGGGCCCTACGAGCAGTACTTC.

This chain joins TRBV13 and TRBJ2-7, with no clear D. The CDR3 has 13 residues. The V gene's germline CDR1 is PRHDT and CDR2 FYEKMQ (reference sequence). Trimming took 2 bases from V and 6 from J, leaving 11 bases between them. This CDR3 is CASSLTGIREQYF. The DNA of the CDR3 is TGTGCCAGCAGCTTAACTGGGATTCGCGAGCAGTACTTC.

The chain joins TRBV7-9 to TRBJ2-1, with TRBD1 as a possible D gene (6 bases). Germline CDR1 and CDR2: SEHNR and FQNEAQ (reference sequence). V dropped 1 base and J dropped 7 bases, with 11 bases sitting between them. The CDR3 has 14 residues. The CDR3 loop is CASSLDPQGNEQFF. The CDR3 DNA is TGTGCCAGCAGCTTAGACCCTCAGGGGAATGAGCAGTTCTTC.

To note about this clone: The sample contains more than one DNA sequence encoding this CDR3. This chain joins TRBV30 and TRBJ2-3; D might be TRBD2 (5 bases). The CDR3 has 14 residues. Germline-derived CDR1 and CDR2 are GTSNPN and SVGIG (reference sequence). Trimming took 0 bases from V and 1 from J, leaving 8 bases between them. CDR3 loop: CAWSVRRGTDTQYF. The DNA of the CDR3 is TGTGCCTGGAGTGTAAGGCGGGGCACAGATACGCAGTATTTT.

V is TRBV20-1 and J is TRBJ2-7; 8 bases align to TRBD1. CDR3 length: 11 residues. The germline CDR1 and CDR2 sequences are DFQATT and SNEGSKA (reference sequence). The trim removed 5 bases at V and 5 bases at J, leaving 2 bases unmatched. The CDR3 DNA reads as TGCAGTGCTCGACAGGGGAACGAGCAGTACTTC. This gives the protein CSARQGNEQYF.